This T cell receptor (beta chain) was sequenced in a study of blood T cell repertoires in COVID-19. V shed 2 bases, J shed 2 bases, and the junction held 9 bases outside the gene matches. The V gene's germline CDR1 is SGHRS and CDR2 YFSETQ. The CDR3 length is 17 residues. Clones were sequenced by immunoSEQ multiplex PCR, and TCRdb holds only the in-frame ones, with some missing. The data contain 300,000 to 400,000 clones, more than 90% of them singletons. The table lists this clone with a few counts. This TCR was recovered from a woman aged 30 to 39 who had been exposed to COVID-19. This chain uses TRBV5-1 with TRBJ2-5, with 10 bases that match TRBD2. Material: PBMCs or T cells enriched from blood (not recorded which). The CDR3 region has the DNA TGCGCCAGCAGCTTAGGATTTGTAGCGGGGGGACAAGAGACCCAGTACTTC. This sequence encodes CASSLGFVAGGQETQYF.